The source of this T cell receptor (beta chain) is a study of CD8+ T cells in alopecia areata. Noted treatment: oral pan-JAK inhibitor, 5-10 mg twice daily. Peripheral blood and lesional scalp punch biopsies were taken from alopecia areata patients. cDNA reverse transcribed from extracted RNA served as the sequencing template. Measured with immunoSEQ multiplex PCR; TCRdb has only the in-frame clones, and not every one. Among over 150,000 clones listed, approximately 60% were seen once. About this clone itself: As yet, its antigen is unknown.

Broader study findings: Clonality in lesional scalp, especially alopecia totalis/universalis, exceeded that of normal scalp. Scalp samples also yield sequences from resident alphabeta T cells of normal skin.

The sequences come from CD4+ T cells sorted from blood, collected at week 24, from a patient treated with tofacitinib. The receptor was isolated from a human donor with alopecia areata.

DNA of the CDR3: TGCAGCCCCCCGGCAGGGCAAAGCAATCAGCCCCAGCATTTT. It yields the protein CSPPAGQSNQPQHF. The J gene is TRBJ1-5, the V gene TRBV29-1; D might be TRBD1 (5 bases). With 8 bases removed from V and 1 base from J, the gap between germline ends came to 15 bases. Per the germline V gene, CDR1 is SQVTM and CDR2 is ANQGSEA. The CDR3 sequence is 14 residues long.